A selection of T cell receptor beta chains follows, all from one sample in a study of CXCR3-negative and CXCR3-positive naive CD8 T cells. Each CDR3 protein gets one entry in TCRdb, which reprocessed the 5' RACE reads and gives no DNA. The sample table includes about 120,000 distinct CDR3 sequences. The source material was naive CXCR3+ CD8+ T cells from blood. All receptors derive from a human donor in good health. Some clones in this sample may be carry-over from other donors' samples. CDR3s include the opening cysteine and the closing phenylalanine or tryptophan. Fields, in order: V gene, J gene, CDR3 protein.

TRBV18	TRBJ2-7	CASSHELRTYEQYF
TRBV12-5	TRBJ2-5	CASGSGQGQETQYF
TRBV5-1	TRBJ1-6	CASSLGFGDSPLHF
TRBV12-3/TRBV12-4	TRBJ2-1	CASTALTGHEQFF
TRBV7-6	TRBJ2-7	CASSPGLAGVLNSYEQYF
TRBV4-2	TRBJ2-1	CASSQDLGGLGEQFF
TRBV5-1	TRBJ2-7	CASSTTSGPSYEQYF
TRBV15	TRBJ2-3	CATSRVTRPTDTQYF
TRBV7-8	TRBJ2-6	CASSLGQGRPGANVLTF
TRBV7-6	TRBJ2-1	CASSSIPGDEQFF
TRBV20-1	TRBJ2-7	CSAGVSYEQYF
TRBV7-9	TRBJ1-1	CASSPPRGSAEAFF
TRBV4-3	TRBJ1-5	CASSLDREPNQPQHF
TRBV29-1	TRBJ2-2	CSVERRPTGELFF
TRBV13	TRBJ1-1	CASSPTGGITEAFF
TRBV6-4	TRBJ2-1	CASSDGTSGGNEQFF
TRBV7-9	TRBJ1-2	CASSLVSEVHNYGYTF
TRBV7-9	TRBJ2-7	CASSLAYGYEQYF
TRBV19	TRBJ1-4	CASRPRAGEVEKLFF
TRBV5-1	TRBJ2-7	CASSLEGAREQYF
TRBV6-4	TRBJ2-3	CASSDSAGDNTDTQYF
TRBV9	TRBJ2-2	CASSDRSGTSYTGELFF
TRBV29-1	TRBJ1-2	CSTPFRDRGVYGYTF
TRBV20-1	TRBJ2-4	CSARGWTENIQYF
TRBV4-3	TRBJ2-1	CASSAEGLAGSSYNEQFF
TRBV7-6	TRBJ1-2	CASSSGQSNYGYTF
TRBV5-6	TRBJ2-7	CASSSTGGFHEQYF
TRBV29-1	TRBJ2-2	CSVVSGSGELFF
TRBV2	TRBJ1-1	CASSEGWRENTEAFF
TRBV7-9	TRBJ1-5	CASSPPGASSNQPQHF
TRBV28	TRBJ2-5	CASRAGLAGGQETQYF
TRBV9	TRBJ2-7	CASSVGDRWAGEQYF
TRBV7-9	TRBJ2-1	CASSFESGHNEQFF
TRBV19	TRBJ2-1	CASSIGDRGYNEQFF
TRBV7-9	TRBJ2-7	CASSLAGSREQYF
TRBV9	TRBJ2-1	CASSVGLNEQFF
TRBV29-1	TRBJ1-2	CSVDWFETTLSSGYGYTF
TRBV11-1	TRBJ2-1	CASSTRDRESYEQFF
TRBV15	TRBJ2-6	CATSPSGGSGANVLTF
TRBV29-1	TRBJ2-7	CSVGGGGSYEQYF
TRBV6-2/TRBV6-3	TRBJ1-5	CASGRLGGSNQPQHF